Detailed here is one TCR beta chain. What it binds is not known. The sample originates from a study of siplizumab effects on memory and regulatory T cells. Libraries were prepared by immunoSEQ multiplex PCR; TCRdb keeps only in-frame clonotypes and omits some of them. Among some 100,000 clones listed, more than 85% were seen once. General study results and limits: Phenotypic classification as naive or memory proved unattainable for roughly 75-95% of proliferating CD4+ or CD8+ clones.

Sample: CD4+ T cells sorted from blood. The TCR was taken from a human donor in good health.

This chain's CDR3 is CASTFPGRGGETQYF. The CDR3, as DNA: TGTGCCAGCACCTTTCCGGGCAGGGGAGGCGAGACCCAGTACTTC. The chain links TRBV7-9 to TRBJ2-5; D is tentatively TRBD1 or TRBD2 (6 bases each). Between the trimmed V and J ends, which lost 7 bases and 5 bases, there was a span of 20 bases. Germline V gene data show CDR1 as SEHNR and CDR2 as FQNEAQ (reference sequence). The CDR3 length is 15 residues.